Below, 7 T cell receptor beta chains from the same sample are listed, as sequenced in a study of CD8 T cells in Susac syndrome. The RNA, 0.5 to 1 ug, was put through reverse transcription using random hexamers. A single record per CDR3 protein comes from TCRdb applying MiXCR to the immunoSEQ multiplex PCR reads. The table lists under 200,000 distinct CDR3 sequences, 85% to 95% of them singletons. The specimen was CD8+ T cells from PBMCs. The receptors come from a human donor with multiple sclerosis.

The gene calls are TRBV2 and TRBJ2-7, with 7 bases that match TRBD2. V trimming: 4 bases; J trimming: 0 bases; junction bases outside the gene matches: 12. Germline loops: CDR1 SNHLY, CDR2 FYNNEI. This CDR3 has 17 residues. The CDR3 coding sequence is TGTGCCAGCAGTGCATCAGGCATCGGCGGGAGCTCCTACGAGCAGTACTTC. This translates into CASSASGIGGSSYEQYF.

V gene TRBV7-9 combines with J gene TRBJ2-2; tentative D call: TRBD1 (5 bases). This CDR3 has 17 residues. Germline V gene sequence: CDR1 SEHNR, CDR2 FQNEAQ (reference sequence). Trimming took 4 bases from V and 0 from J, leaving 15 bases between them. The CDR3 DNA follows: TGTGCCAGCAGCTCGCCTCGCCAGGGCTCGAACACCGGGGAGCTGTTTTTT. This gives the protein CASSSPRQGSNTGELFF.

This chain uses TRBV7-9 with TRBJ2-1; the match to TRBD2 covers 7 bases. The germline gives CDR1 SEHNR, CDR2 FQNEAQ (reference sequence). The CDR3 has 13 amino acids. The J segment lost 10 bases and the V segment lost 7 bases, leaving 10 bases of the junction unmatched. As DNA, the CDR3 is TGTGCCAGCAACAATGGGGGGGAGGACGAGCAGTTCTTC. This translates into CASNNGGEDEQFF.

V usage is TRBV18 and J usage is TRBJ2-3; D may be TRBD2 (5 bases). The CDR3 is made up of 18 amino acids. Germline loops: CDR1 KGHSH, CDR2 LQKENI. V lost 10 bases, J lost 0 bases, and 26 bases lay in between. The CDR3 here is CATLGSSTNIASTDTQYF. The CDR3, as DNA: TGTGCCACCCTGGGTTCTAGCACGAATATCGCTAGCACAGATACGCAGTATTTT.

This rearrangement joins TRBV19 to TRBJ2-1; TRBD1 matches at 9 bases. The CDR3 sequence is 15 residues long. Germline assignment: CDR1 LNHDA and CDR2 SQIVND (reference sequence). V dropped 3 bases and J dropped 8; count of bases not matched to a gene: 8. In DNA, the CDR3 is TGTGCCAGTAGTATTCCGGGACAGGGTATCCATGAGCAGTTCTTC. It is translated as CASSIPGQGIHEQFF.

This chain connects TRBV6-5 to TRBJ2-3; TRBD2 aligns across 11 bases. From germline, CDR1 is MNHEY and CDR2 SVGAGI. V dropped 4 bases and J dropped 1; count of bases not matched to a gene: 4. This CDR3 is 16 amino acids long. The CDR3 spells CASSLAGGGGTDTQYF. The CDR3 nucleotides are TGTGCCAGCAGTTTAGCGGGAGGGGGGGGCACAGATACGCAGTATTTT.

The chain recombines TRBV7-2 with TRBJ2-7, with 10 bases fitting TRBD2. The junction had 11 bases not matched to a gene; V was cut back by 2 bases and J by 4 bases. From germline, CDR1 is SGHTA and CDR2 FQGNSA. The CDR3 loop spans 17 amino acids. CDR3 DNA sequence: TGTGCCAGCAGCTTATTTTCTAGCGGGAGTTTCAGGTACGAGCAGTACTTC. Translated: CASSLFSSGSFRYEQYF. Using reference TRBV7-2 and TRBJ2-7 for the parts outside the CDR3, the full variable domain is GAGVSQSPSNKVTEKGKDVELRCDPISGHTALYWYRQSLGQGLEFLIYFQGNSAPDKSGLPSDRFSAERTGGSVSTLTIQRTQQEDSAVYLCASSLFSSGSFRYEQYFGPGTRLTVT.